This T cell receptor (beta chain) comes out of a study of shared clonotypes between healthy human individuals. Original analysis: ImmunoSEQ junction-only sequences lacked quality scores, so their filtering differed. Here immunoSEQ multiplex PCR was the method, and the copy in TCRdb shows in-frame clones only, minus some. V, J and clone size reflect that table, while D and trimming were determined from the DNA. The sample lists 2,500,000 or so clones, 80% to 95% seen once, with roughly 0.36% in the top ten. V gave up 4 bases and J gave up 8 bases, with 15 bases separating them. The CDR3 is made up of 15 amino acids. Germline lookup yields CDR1 SNHLY and CDR2 FYNNEI. A note on this clone: What it recognizes is unknown.

The study, taken as a whole, reports: Unshared clonotypes carried lower generation probabilities than those common to all four donors.

This chain joins TRBV2 and TRBJ1-6; D not certain. The material sequenced was naive CD4+ T cells from PBMCs. Subset denoted: CD45RA+ positively selected. This receptor was obtained from a man younger than 30 in good health. Some clones in this sample may be carry-over from other donors' samples. CDR3 coding DNA: TGTGCCAGCAGTGGGGATACGACCCGTGATTCACCCCTCCACTTT. This sequence encodes CASSGDTTRDSPLHF.